This T cell receptor (beta chain) was sequenced in a study of molecular identifiers for immune sequencing clone quantification. Points from the study as a whole: Over 97% of effector molecules, yet under 1% of naive-cell molecules, were held by clones above 20 RNA copies.

From germline, CDR1 is MNHEY and CDR2 SMNVEV (reference sequence). This CDR3 has 15 residues. Unmatched junction bases numbered 6, after V lost 3 bases and J lost 1 base. TCRdb analysed the PCR reads with MiXCR anew, one entry per CDR3 protein. Counted here are more than 250,000 distinct CDR3 sequences, about a fifth occurring once; the ten biggest clones make up over 0.7%. This clonotype was seen a handful of times. Its matching antigen is unknown. Material for sequencing was naive CD8+ T cells from blood, with Jurkat cell RNA spiked in. The subset denotes: FACS-sorted CD8+CD4-CCR7+CD45RA+ naive T cells. This TCR came from a human donor in good health. Some libraries in this study had Jurkat cell RNA spiked in. The chain combines TRBV27 with TRBJ2-7, with 7 bases identical to TRBD2. The CDR3 here is CASSFRWGGSYEQYF. The CDR3, as DNA: TGTGCCAGCAGTTTCAGGTGGGGGGGGTCCTACGAGCAGTACTTC.